The 8 T cell receptor beta chains below were found in one sample sequenced in a study of regulatory T cells in long-lasting Graves disease. As to time point: newly diagnosed GD, antithyroid drugs for less than 3 months. The authors made the TCR library using RNA they extracted from PBMCs. Combining iRepertoire HTBI primers with Arm-PCR of CDR3 regions, the authors built TCR beta libraries. One entry per CDR3 protein, called by TCRdb with MiXCR from the multiplex PCR reads. The sample consists of hundreds of thousands of distinct CDR3 sequences, roughly 13% of them appearing once. This same sample was also part of a study on T cells in Graves' hyperthyroidism and ophthalmopathy.

Sequencing was performed on peripheral blood mononuclear cells (PBMCs), taken at new diagnosis, from a patient treated with antithyroid drugs. These receptors all stem from a man aged 30 to 39 with Graves disease.

This clonotype showed up many times. The chain employs TRBV12-3 or TRBV12-4 and TRBJ2-5, with 8 bases lining up with TRBD2. Trimming took 0 bases from V and 7 from J; bases not matched to a gene: 4. The CDR3 has 14 residues. The DNA for the CDR3 is TGTGCCAGCAGTTTAGCGCGGGGGGTAGCGACCCAGTACTTC. Translated: CASSLARGVATQYF.

The chain is built from TRBV29-1 and TRBJ1-3; D is ambiguous. Germline lookup yields CDR1 SQVTM and CDR2 ANQGSEA. The V end lost 7 bases, the J end lost 2 bases, and 9 bases lay between the germline ends. The CDR3 sequence is 12 residues long. The CDR3 reads CSAHLPGNTIYF. CDR3 coding DNA: TGCAGCGCCCACCTACCTGGAAACACCATATATTTT.

This clonotype has a handful of counts. The rearrangement joins TRBV7-2 to TRBJ1-2; D perhaps matches TRBD1 (5 bases). CDR1 SGHTA and CDR2 FQGNSA come from the germline V gene. The V and J ends lost 1 base and 5 bases respectively, with 11 bases between them. The length of the CDR3 is 14 residues. The CDR3 sequence: CASSLVRGEYGYTF. CDR3 nucleotide sequence: TGTGCCAGCAGCTTAGTGCGGGGGGAGTATGGCTACACCTTC.

This clonotype was seen only a few times. A read error is possible here, since a much larger clone lies one base away. This sequence joins TRBV7-9 and TRBJ1-2; D remains unclear. Per the germline V gene, CDR1 is SEHNR and CDR2 is FQNEAQ (reference sequence). CDR3 length: 14 residues. V lost 6 bases and J lost 7, with 18 bases in between. This CDR3 is CASSSPAAVCGYTF. The CDR3 coding sequence is TGTGCCAGCAGTTCCCCGGCAGCCGTCTGTGGCTACACCTTC.

This clonotype has at least ten counts. CDR3 region: CASSPSAGGTDTQYF. Here the CDR3 DNA reads TGTGCCAGCTCACCATCGGCAGGGGGCACAGATACGCAGTATTTT. This chain uses TRBV18 with TRBJ2-3, with D maybe TRBD1 (6 bases). Trimming took 2 bases from V and 1 from J, leaving 10 bases between them. This CDR3 spans 15 amino acids. The germline V gene has CDR1 KGHSH and CDR2 LQKENI.

The J gene is TRBJ2-5, the V gene TRBV19; 8 nucleotides agree with TRBD2. This CDR3 is 16 amino acids long. Germline-derived CDR1 and CDR2 are LNHDA and SQIVND (reference sequence). Trimming cost V 1 base and J 5 bases; bases outside gene matches: 9. CDR3 sequence (DNA): TGTGCCAGTAGTATAGGACGGGAGGGCCGGTGGGAGACCCAGTACTTC. Translation: CASSIGREGRWETQYF.

This clonotype was counted at least ten times. The CDR3 nucleotides read TGTGCCAGCAGCTGGGGACTAGCGGGAGGTTCAGATACGCAGTATTTT. Translating it yields CASSWGLAGGSDTQYF. This rearrangement joins TRBV7-2 to TRBJ2-3, with 15 bases fitting TRBD2. After removal of 4 bases from V and 4 bases from J, the junction contained 3 bases not matched to a gene. The CDR3 runs 16 residues. CDR1 is SGHTA, CDR2 FQGNSA, per germline.

This clonotype came up many times. The V call is TRBV5-4, the J call TRBJ2-5, with a weak D call TRBD2 (5 bases). The germline V gene has CDR1 SGHNT and CDR2 YYREEE (reference sequence). This CDR3 region has 13 residues. V shed 5 bases and J shed 1 base, with 9 bases lying between them. In DNA form, the CDR3 reads TGTGCCAGCAGGTCAGCGGCCCAAGAGACCCAGTACTTC. Its translation is CASRSAAQETQYF.